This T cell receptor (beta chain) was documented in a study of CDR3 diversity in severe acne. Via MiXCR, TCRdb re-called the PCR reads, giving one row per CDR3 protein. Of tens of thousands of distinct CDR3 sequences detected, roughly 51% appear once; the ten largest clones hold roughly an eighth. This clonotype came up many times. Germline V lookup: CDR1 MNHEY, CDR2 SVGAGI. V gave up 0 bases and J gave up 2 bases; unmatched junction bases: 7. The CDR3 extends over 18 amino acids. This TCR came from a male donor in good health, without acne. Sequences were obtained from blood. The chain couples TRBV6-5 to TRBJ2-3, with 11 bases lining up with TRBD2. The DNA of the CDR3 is TGTGCCAGCAGTTACTCGGGGTCTAGCGGGGGGAACACAGATACGCAGTATTTT. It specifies CASSYSGSSGGNTDTQYF.